The rows below give T cell receptor beta chains drawn from one sample of a study of persistence of HIV-infected CD4 T cells. Profiling relied on immunoSEQ multiplex PCR, and the TCRdb table lists in-frame clones only, not all of them. The table lists around 28,000 clones, around 82% of them singletons. Their specific antigens are unknown. The specimen was CD4+ T cells sorted from PBMCs after approximately 19-hour stimulation, collected from a patient who received antiretroviral therapy. The receptors stem from an adult man with HIV who was CMV-seropositive. Both conserved end residues are part of each CDR3. Each record gives: J gene, V gene, D gene, clone size, CDR3 DNA, CDR3 protein. D genes are given only for firm matches. Expanded clones are given a class, and other clones once, few, many or no size at all.

TRBJ1-5	TRBV2	-	-	TGTGCCAGCAACCGGGGCAATCAGCCCCAGCATTTT	CASNRGNQPQHF
TRBJ2-1	TRBV4-2	TRBD2	few	TGTGCCAGCAGCCAAGATCCATCTAGCGGGGGGGCAAGTGAGCAGTTCTTC	CASSQDPSSGGASEQFF
TRBJ2-7	TRBV5-1	TRBD2	-	TGCGCCAGCAGCTTTCCGGGACTAGCAAACGAGCAGTACTTC	CASSFPGLANEQYF
TRBJ2-1	TRBV29-1	TRBD2	-	TGCAGCGCCAGACTAGCGGGGGGGTCCCTCTACAATGAGCAGTTCTTC	CSARLAGGSLYNEQFF
TRBJ2-7	TRBV3-1/TRBV3-2	-	-	TGTGCCAGCAGCCACCCGCCTGGGGACCCCTACGAGCAGTACTTC	CASSHPPGDPYEQYF
TRBJ2-7	TRBV7-5	-	-	TGTGCCAGAAGCTTATTTGGGCAGGCCAGCCCCTACGAGCAGTACTTC	CARSLFGQASPYEQYF
TRBJ2-2	TRBV5-4	TRBD1	-	TGTGCCAGCAGCCGAAGAAGCAGGGGGACCCACACCGGGGAGCTGTTTTTT	CASSRRSRGTHTGELFF
TRBJ2-1	TRBV5-1	TRBD1	-	TGCGCCAGCAGCTTGGGGACAGGGGTCGAGCAGTTCTTC	CASSLGTGVEQFF
TRBJ1-5	TRBV6-5	-	-	TGTGCCAGCAGTCCGGACCTCGCAGGTCCCCAGCATTTT	CASSPDLAGPQHF
TRBJ2-4	TRBV3-1/TRBV3-2	TRBD1	-	TGTGCCAGCAGCCAGGGACAGGGTGGAAACATTCAGTACTTC	CASSQGQGGNIQYF
TRBJ2-1	TRBV5-1	TRBD1	-	TGCGCCAGCAGCCAAACAGGGGCTTACAATGAGCAGTTCTTC	CASSQTGAYNEQFF
TRBJ1-2	TRBV14	-	-	TGTGCCAGCAGCCAAGGATCCTCCTCTCACTATGGCTACACCTTC	CASSQGSSSHYGYTF
TRBJ2-2	TRBV24-1	TRBD1	-	TGTGCCACCAGTGATTCTTGGGGGACAGGGAACACCGGGGAGCTGTTTTTT	CATSDSWGTGNTGELFF
TRBJ2-2	TRBV5-1	TRBD1	-	TGCGCCAGCAGCTTGGCAACAGGGGATACCGGGGAGCTGTTTTTT	CASSLATGDTGELFF
TRBJ1-1	TRBV10-1	-	few	TGCGCCAGCAGTGGGACAGCCAACACTGAAGCTTTCTTT	CASSGTANTEAFF
TRBJ2-2	TRBV2	-	-	TGTGCCAGCAGGTCGAAGGTGAACACCGGGGAGCTGTTTTTT	CASRSKVNTGELFF
TRBJ2-1	TRBV5-1	-	-	TGCGCCAGCAGCCTCAGACCGGGGAACTCCTACAATGAGCAGTTCTTC	CASSLRPGNSYNEQFF